One and the same sample provided the 6 T cell receptor beta chains below, sequenced in a study of blood T cells in healthy people across ages. Combining a sample-barcoded 5' primer with a J-beta primer mix, a second PCR ran for about 7 to 12 cycles. TCRdb re-called the 5' RACE reads with MiXCR, one entry per CDR3 protein. Here the sample spans 1.4 million or so distinct CDR3 sequences, 35% to 45% being singletons. Sequencing input: blood. All receptors derive from a woman aged 18-30 years in good health.

This clonotype has only a few counts. The rearrangement links TRBV20-1 to TRBJ2-5, with D possibly called TRBD1 or TRBD2 (7 bases each). The DNA end favors TRBJ2-7, so the J call may be wrong. The CDR3 is 15 residues long. CDR1 DFQATT and CDR2 SNEGSKA come from the germline V gene (reference sequence). As DNA, the CDR3 is TGCAGTGCTCGACCTACAGGGGCGGGAGATCGCGAGCAGTACTTC. It codes for CSARPTGAGDREQYF.

This chain connects TRBV13 to TRBJ2-1; D is unresolved. CDR3 length equals 14 residues. Trimming took off 7 bases at V and 0 bases at J, with 10 bases between the two ends. Germline V gene lookup returns CDR1 PRHDT and CDR2 FYEKMQ (reference sequence). The CDR3 nucleotides are TGTGCCAGCAATGTGGCCGACTCCTACAATGAGCAGTTCTTC. Its protein is CASNVADSYNEQFF. Based on the CDR3 plus reference TRBV13 and TRBJ2-1, the full variable domain is AAGVIQSPRHLIKEKRETATLKCYPIPRHDTVYWYQQGPGQDPQFLISFYEKMQSDKGSIPDRFSAQQFSDYHSELNMSSLELGDSALYFCASNVADSYNEQFFGPGTRLTVL.

This chain connects TRBV2 to TRBJ1-2, with 7 nucleotides matching TRBD1. The CDR3 runs to 14 residues. Germline V CDR1 and CDR2: SNHLY, FYNNEI. V lost 11 bases, J lost 4 bases, and 13 bases stayed unmatched. CDR3 protein: CAGRDRLLAYGYTF. In DNA form, the CDR3 reads TGTGCCGGTAGGGACAGACTACTCGCCTATGGCTACACCTTC.

As concerns this clonotype: Germline is not matched at one junction end, which may reflect a read error. The CDR3 nucleotides read TGCAATGCTAGAGATCTCCTAGCGGGAGAATGGTACAATGAGCAGTACTTC. It yields the protein CNARDLLAGEWYNEQYF. The chain links TRBV20-1 to TRBJ2-1, with 10 bases lining up with TRBD2. With the DNA end fitting TRBJ2-7 better, the J assignment may be wrong. CDR3 length: 17 residues. The germline V gene has CDR1 DFQATT and CDR2 SNEGSKA (reference sequence).

This sequence joins TRBV9 and TRBJ2-1; 10 nucleotides match TRBD2. The J segment lost 6 bases and the V segment lost 3 bases, leaving 6 bases of the junction unmatched. The CDR3 runs to 15 residues. CDR1 and CDR2 (germline): SGDLS, YYNGEE. The CDR3 sequence: CASSATSGTSNEQFF. The CDR3 bases are TGTGCCAGCAGCGCTACTAGCGGGACATCCAATGAGCAGTTCTTC.

This clonotype was counted a few times. The rearrangement uses TRBV9 and TRBJ1-2; D call uncertain. CDR1 SGDLS and CDR2 YYNGEE come from the germline V gene. The CDR3 has 14 residues. Trimming cost V 0 bases and J 2 bases, with 8 bases left between them. The CDR3 bases are TGTGCCAGCAGCGTAGTTGGCGGCAACTATGGCTACACCTTC. Its translation is CASSVVGGNYGYTF.